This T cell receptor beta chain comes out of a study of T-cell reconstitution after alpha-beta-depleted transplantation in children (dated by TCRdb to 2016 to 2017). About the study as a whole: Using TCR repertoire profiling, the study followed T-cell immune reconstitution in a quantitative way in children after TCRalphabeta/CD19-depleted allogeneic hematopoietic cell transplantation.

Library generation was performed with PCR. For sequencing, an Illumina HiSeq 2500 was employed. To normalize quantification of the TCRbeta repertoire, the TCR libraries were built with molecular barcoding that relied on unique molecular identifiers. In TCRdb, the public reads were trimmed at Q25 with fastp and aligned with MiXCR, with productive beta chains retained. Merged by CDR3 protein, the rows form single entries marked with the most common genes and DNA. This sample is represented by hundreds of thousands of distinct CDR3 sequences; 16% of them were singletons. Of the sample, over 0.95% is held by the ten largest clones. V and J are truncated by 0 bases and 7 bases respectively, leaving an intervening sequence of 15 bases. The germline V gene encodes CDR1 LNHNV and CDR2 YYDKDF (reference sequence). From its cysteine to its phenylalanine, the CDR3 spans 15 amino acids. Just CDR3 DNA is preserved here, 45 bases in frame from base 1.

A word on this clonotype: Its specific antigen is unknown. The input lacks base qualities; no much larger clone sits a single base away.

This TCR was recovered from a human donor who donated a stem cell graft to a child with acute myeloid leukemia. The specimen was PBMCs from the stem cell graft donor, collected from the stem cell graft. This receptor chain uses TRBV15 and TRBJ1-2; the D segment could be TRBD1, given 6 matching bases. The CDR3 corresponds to CATSREVTGAGGYTF. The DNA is TGTGCCACCAGCAGAGAGGTTACGGGGGCGGGTGGCTACACCTTC.